These 5 T cell receptor beta chains were sequenced from one sample in a study of T cells in Graves' hyperthyroidism and ophthalmopathy. Amplification yielded TCR beta CDR3 regions, with RNA transcripts as the source. TCR CDR3 underwent first-round RT-PCR with the HTBI primer set. One entry per CDR3 protein results from TCRdb running MiXCR on the multiplex PCR reads. The data contain 470,000 or so distinct CDR3 sequences, less than 25% of them singletons. Input material: blood. The receptor set was obtained from a man aged 18 to 30 with Graves' hyperthyroidism.

This chain joins TRBV13 and TRBJ2-7, with a tentative D call TRBD1 (5 bases). Trimming removed 5 bases from V and 5 bases from J, with 22 bases in between. Germline values: CDR1 PRHDT, CDR2 FYEKMQ (reference sequence). The CDR3 consists of 16 residues. The CDR3 loop is CASSHRTKRLGDEQYF. The CDR3 nucleotides read TGTGCCAGCAGCCACCGGACCAAACGTCTAGGGGACGAGCAGTACTTC.

This chain joins TRBV7-2 and TRBJ1-2, with 9 bases aligning to TRBD1. Trimming removed 8 bases from V and 4 bases from J; junction bases left unmatched: 5. Germline CDR1 reads SGHTA; CDR2 reads FQGNSA. The CDR3 sequence is 13 residues long. CDR3 nucleotides: TGTGCCAGCCTCCCGGGACAGGGCTATGGCTACACCTTC. Translating it yields CASLPGQGYGYTF.

The chain links TRBV9 to TRBJ2-5, with D perhaps TRBD1 or TRBD2 (5 bases each). Germline V gene lookup returns CDR1 SGDLS and CDR2 YYNGEE. The V end was cut by 3 bases, the J end by 7 bases, with 13 bases between. The CDR3 sequence is 13 residues long. The CDR3 sequence: CASSGDAQGTQYF. The CDR3 DNA reads as TGTGCCAGCAGCGGGGACGCCCAGGGGACCCAGTACTTC.

This clonotype was detected many times. The chain uses TRBV27 and TRBJ2-5, with 10 positions matching TRBD2. Germline-derived CDR1 and CDR2 are MNHEY and SMNVEV (reference sequence). The V segment lost 2 bases and the J segment 5 bases; nucleotides outside the gene matches: 11. The CDR3 has 17 amino acids. The CDR3 reads CASSLGRAGGIQETQYF. DNA of the CDR3: TGTGCCAGCAGTTTAGGCCGAGCGGGGGGGATTCAGGAGACCCAGTACTTC.

CDR3 in DNA: TGCGCCAGCAGCGGGGACTTAGAAGCTTTCTTT. Residues: CASSGDLEAFF. The V gene is TRBV5-1, the J gene TRBJ1-1; a weak D match, TRBD1 (5 bases). V was pared by 4 bases and J by 8 bases, with 9 bases between. Germline V gene lookup returns CDR1 SGHRS and CDR2 YFSETQ. The CDR3 sequence is 11 residues long.